This T cell receptor (beta chain) was sequenced for a study of blood T cell repertoires in COVID-19. The CDR3 totals 12 residues. Germline V gene data show CDR1 as MGHDK and CDR2 as SYGVNS. V was clipped by 6 bases and J by 4 bases, with 9 bases between them. TCRdb keeps only in-frame clones here, not all; method: immunoSEQ multiplex PCR. The data contain roughly 100,000 clones, roughly 87% of them seen just once; the ten biggest clones take up roughly 5.6%. The sample consisted of peripheral blood. The chain is built from TRBV25-1 and TRBJ1-1; possible D gene TRBD1, 5 bases. The clonotype originates from a woman in her 50s with COVID-19, enrolled during active disease. The CDR3: CASSRGGTEAFF. CDR3 nucleotides: TGTGCCAGCAGCCGGGGGGGCACTGAAGCTTTCTTT. The full variable domain, completed using reference TRBV25-1 and TRBJ1-1, is EADIYQTPRYLVIGTGKKITLECSQTMGHDKMYWYQQDPGMELHLIHYSYGVNSTEKGDLSSESTVSRIRTEHFPLTLESARPSHTSQYLCASSRGGTEAFFGQGTRLTVV.